The 24 T cell receptor beta chains in this list originate from one sample, sequenced in a study of monozygotic twins with inflammatory bowel disease. TCRdb reprocessed the 5' RACE reads, with one entry per CDR3 protein and no DNA. The specimen's table records 420,000 or so distinct CDR3 sequences. Sequencing was carried out using blood. The receptors originated from a human donor with ulcerative colitis or Crohn's disease, or a healthy co-twin of an affected twin (not recorded which).

The chain joins TRBV7-2 to TRBJ1-1; the TCRdb D gene call, TRBD1, has no DNA to confirm it. The CDR3 runs 15 residues. Germline V gives CDR1 SGHTA, CDR2 FQGNSA. The CDR3 sequence is CASSLVGQGGTEAFF. The complete variable domain, with remaining parts taken from reference TRBV7-2 and TRBJ1-1, reads GAGVSQSPSNKVTEKGKDVELRCDPISGHTALYWYRQSLGQGLEFLIYFQGNSAPDKSGLPSDRFSAERTGGSVSTLTIQRTQQEDSAVYLCASSLVGQGGTEAFFGQGTRLTVV.

The chain carries TRBV29-1 and TRBJ2-1; the TCRdb call, TRBD1, lacks DNA for checking. This CDR3 comprises 15 residues. Germline V lookup: CDR1 SQVTM, CDR2 ANQGSEA. The CDR3 loop is CSVGPQGARGNEQFF.

The chain has TRBV7-6 and TRBJ2-1; the D call of TRBD2 rests on TCRdb alone, since no DNA is present to check it. This CDR3 has 16 amino acids. Germline values: CDR1 SGHVS, CDR2 FNYEAQ. CDR3: CASSPLSGLGYNEQFF.

This chain joins TRBV4-2 and TRBJ2-3; the D call of TRBD2 rests on TCRdb alone, since no DNA is present to check it. This CDR3 region has 15 residues. Germline loops: CDR1 LGHNA, CDR2 YNFKEQ. The CDR3 spells CASSQLADSTDTQYF.

The rearrangement joins TRBV6-5 to TRBJ2-3; without DNA, the TCRdb call of TRBD2 cannot be checked. Germline V CDR1 and CDR2: MNHEY, SVGAGI. CDR3 size: 17 residues. CDR3 sequence reads: CASSYSLTAAGTDTQYF.

The V call is TRBV19, the J call TRBJ2-5; absent DNA, TCRdb's TRBD2 call cannot be checked. CDR3 size: 15 residues. Germline CDR1 reads LNHDA; CDR2 reads SQIVND (reference sequence). The CDR3: CASSIGERYQETQYF.

This sequence joins TRBV6-2 or TRBV6-3 and TRBJ1-1; absent DNA, TCRdb's TRBD1 call cannot be checked. Germline V gene sequence: CDR1 MNHEY, CDR2 SVGEGT. CDR3 length: 16 amino acids. The chain's CDR3 is CASSRAGTGGNTEAFF.

The chain has TRBV20-1 and TRBJ2-3; TCRdb reports TRBD2, a call that lacks DNA to check it against. Germline-derived CDR1 and CDR2 are DFQATT and SNEGSKA (reference sequence). This CDR3 has 14 amino acids. The CDR3 reads CSASHLADTDTQYF.

V and J are TRBV15 and TRBJ1-2; the TCRdb call, TRBD1, lacks DNA for checking. The CDR3 runs 15 residues. Looked up from germline, CDR1 is LNHNV and CDR2 is YYDKDF (reference sequence). CDR3 amino acids: CATSRDKQGPYGYTF.

The V and J genes are TRBV6-2 or TRBV6-3 and TRBJ2-3; checking the TCRdb D call of TRBD1 is not possible without DNA. Germline lookup yields CDR1 MNHEY and CDR2 SVGEGT. The length of the CDR3 is 15 residues. Here the CDR3 reads CASSTQGVGTDTQYF.

The CDR3 protein is CASSLTDSGANVLTF. The rearrangement links TRBV3-1 to TRBJ2-6. The CDR3 extends over 15 amino acids. Germline V gene data show CDR1 as LGHDT and CDR2 as YNNKEL (reference sequence).

The chain combines TRBV19 with TRBJ2-1; the D call from TCRdb, TRBD2, cannot be confirmed without DNA. This CDR3 comprises 16 residues. Per germline, CDR1 LNHDA and CDR2 SQIVND (reference sequence). The CDR3 reads CASSIRLAVIYNEQFF.

The rearrangement uses TRBV20-1 and TRBJ1-5. CDR1 DFQATT and CDR2 SNEGSKA come from the germline V gene (reference sequence). The CDR3 totals 14 residues. The CDR3 here is CSARDRVTNQPQHF.

This chain joins TRBV30 and TRBJ1-4. Germline V lookup: CDR1 GTSNPN, CDR2 SVGIG (reference sequence). The CDR3 is 13 residues long. The CDR3 is CAWSVLPAEKLFF.

This sequence joins TRBV30 and TRBJ2-7; lacking DNA, the TRBD1 call made by TCRdb goes unchecked. Germline CDR1 is GTSNPN and CDR2 is SVGIG (reference sequence). This CDR3 is 15 amino acids long. The CDR3 region is CAWSEDRGQIYEQYF.

This chain connects TRBV25-1 to TRBJ2-1; the TRBD1 assignment by TCRdb is unverifiable without DNA. CDR1 and CDR2 (germline): MGHDK, SYGVNS. This CDR3 is 15 amino acids long. Here the CDR3 reads CASSEPLVGGNEQFF.

J is TRBJ2-5 and V is TRBV10-2; lacking DNA, the TRBD1 call made by TCRdb goes unchecked. Germline loops: CDR1 WSHSY, CDR2 SAAADI. This CDR3 spans 14 amino acids. CDR3 region: CASLDSPHQETQYF.

This rearrangement joins TRBV4-1 to TRBJ2-2; TCRdb's D call, TRBD2, is unchecked because there is no DNA. The CDR3 length is 19 residues. Germline V lookup: CDR1 MGHRA, CDR2 YSYEKL. The CDR3 protein is CASSQDWPSGRAGTGELFF.

The chain employs TRBV19 and TRBJ2-2; TCRdb proposes TRBD2, but this gene call is untestable without DNA. The CDR3 runs 17 residues. The germline gives CDR1 LNHDA, CDR2 SQIVND (reference sequence). The CDR3 sequence: CASSIELAGGYTGELFF.

The chain couples TRBV5-1 to TRBJ2-3; TCRdb proposes TRBD1, but this gene call is untestable without DNA. This CDR3 is 15 amino acids long. Germline V gene data show CDR1 as SGHRS and CDR2 as YFSETQ. CDR3 sequence reads: CASSLQGGDTDTQYF.

The V and J genes are TRBV6-1 and TRBJ2-3; TCRdb outputs TRBD1, but without DNA this stays unchecked. This CDR3 contains 14 residues. CDR1 and CDR2 from the germline V gene are MNHNS and SASEGT. CDR3 protein: CASRVQGSTDTQYF.

V gene TRBV20-1 combines with J gene TRBJ1-1; the TCRdb call, TRBD1, lacks DNA for checking. The CDR3 runs 16 residues. Germline V gene data show CDR1 as DFQATT and CDR2 as SNEGSKA (reference sequence). CDR3 sequence reads: CSATELDRGRDSLAFF.

The chain is built from TRBV7-2 and TRBJ2-2; TCRdb gives TRBD1 as the D gene, but with no DNA this cannot be confirmed. The germline V gene has CDR1 SGHTA and CDR2 FQGNSA. The CDR3 spans 14 residues. This CDR3 reads CASSSLGGAGELFF.

The genes are TRBV30 and TRBJ1-1. There are 13 residues in the CDR3. Germline V gives CDR1 GTSNPN, CDR2 SVGIG (reference sequence). The CDR3 reads CAWSVLTYTEAFF.